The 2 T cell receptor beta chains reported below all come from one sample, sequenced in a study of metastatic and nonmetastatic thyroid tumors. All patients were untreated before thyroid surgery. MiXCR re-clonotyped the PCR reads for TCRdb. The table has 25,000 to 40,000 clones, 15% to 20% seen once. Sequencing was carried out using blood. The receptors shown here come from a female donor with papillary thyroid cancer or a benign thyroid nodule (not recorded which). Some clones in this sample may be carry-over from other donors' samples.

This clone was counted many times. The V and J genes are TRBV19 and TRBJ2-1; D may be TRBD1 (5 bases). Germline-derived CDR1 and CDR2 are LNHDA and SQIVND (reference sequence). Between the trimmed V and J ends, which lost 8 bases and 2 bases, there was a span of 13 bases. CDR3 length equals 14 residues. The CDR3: CASQGSGTYNEQFF. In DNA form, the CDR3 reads TGTGCCAGTCAAGGGTCAGGGACCTACAATGAGCAGTTCTTC. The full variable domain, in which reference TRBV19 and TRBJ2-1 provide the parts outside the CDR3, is DGGITQSPKYLFRKEGQNVTLSCEQNLNHDAMYWYRQDPGQGLRLIYYSQIVNDFQKGDIAEGYSVSREKKESFPLTVTSAQKNPTAFYLCASQGSGTYNEQFFGPGTRLTVL.

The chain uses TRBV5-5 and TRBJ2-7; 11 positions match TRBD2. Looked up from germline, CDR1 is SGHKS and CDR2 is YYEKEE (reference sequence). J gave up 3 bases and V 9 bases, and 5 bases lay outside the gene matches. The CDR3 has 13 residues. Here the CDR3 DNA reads TGTGCCATTTCTGGACTAGCGGGCTACGAGCAGTACTTC. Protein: CAISGLAGYEQYF.